This entry describes one TCR beta chain. Its antigen is currently not known. Qualities for individual bases were not recorded, and no much larger clone is one base off. The CDR3 has 15 amino acids, counting the end cysteine and phenylalanine. Only the CDR3 region is kept as DNA, spanning 45 bases read in frame from base 1. As encoded in the germline V gene (reference sequence), CDR1 is GTSNPN while CDR2 is SVGIG. V loses 2 bases, J loses 0 bases, and the germline ends lie 11 bases apart. This sample is part of a study of blood T cell repertoires in COVID-19 (dated by TCRdb to about 2020). Broadly, across the study: Collaborator samples came from the United States, Italy and Spain and covered acute and convalescent phases of COVID-19. A freely available public database, intended as a resource for researchers studying the immune response to SARS-CoV-2, is where the repertoires were released. The dataset comprised deeply sampled blood TCRbeta repertoires from subjects exposed to, actively infected with, or recovered from COVID-19. The prospective study material was composed of cDNA or gDNA derived from T cells, B-cell-depleted T cells, or PBMCs. Sample metadata almost always included a de-identified subject ID, COVID-19 status, age in years and sex. HLA class I and class II types, where available, came from metadata supplied by the sample provider rather than from assay-based typing. The samples were drawn from two sources: the first 160 participants of the ongoing ImmuneRACE study, and 1,254 subjects contributed by 6 global collaborators. On the study overall, not on this receptor specifically: The quantity of clinical and demographic metadata differed by source and by participant and was supplied without curation.

Participants in the prospective study were aged roughly 18 to 89 years, lived in under 30 United States geographic areas, and enrolled through a virtual design. To assign participants to cohorts, the prospective study relied on clinical history that participants themselves reported in a screening survey and a study questionnaire. Recovered participants in ImmuneRACE Cohort 3 were defined as having two consecutive negative NP/OP PCR tests, clearance from a healthcare professional, or resolution of symptoms. In the prospective study, whole blood, serum and a nasopharyngeal or oropharyngeal swab were collected from each participant by mobile phlebotomists. Additional blood draws and questionnaires over an approximately two-month period could optionally be provided by prospective study participants. Before DNA extraction, blood samples from the prospective study were shipped at room temperature or frozen.

The immunoSEQ Assay, a bias-controlled multiplex PCR, was used to amplify TCRbeta CDR3 regions from genomic DNA. Turning to the authors' computational methods: Within the assay, amplification of reference gene primers was used to estimate how many nucleated cells each sample contained. Sequence reads were collapsed and filtered to measure the absolute abundance of every unique TCRbeta CDR3 rearrangement. For each sample, productive Simpson clonality was calculated as the square root of Simpson's diversity index across productive rearrangements. TCRdb obtained this table from immuneACCESS and retained in-frame rearrangements with V and J assigned. These tables miss some clones; where compared with another copy, unresolved V genes account for less than half of the shortfall, and the remainder is unexplained. The V and J calls and clone size are taken from that table; D and trimming were inferred from the DNA. The sample includes about 300,000 clones, with roughly 89% observed a single time. 1.7% of the sample comes from the top ten.

The source of this sequence is a woman aged 40 to 49 who had recovered from COVID-19. The rearranged segments are TRBV30 and TRBJ1-5, and perhaps TRBD1 as D gene, on 6 matching bases. Sample: PBMCs or T cells enriched from blood (not recorded which). CDR3 reads: CAWSRGIDSNQPQHF. Read as DNA, the sequence is TGTGCCTGGAGTAGGGGGATAGATAGCAATCAGCCCCAGCATTTT.